This T cell receptor (beta chain) is drawn from a study of spatial heterogeneity in lung cancer. The overall study: The library had UMIs, and each TCR and UMI pair averaged more than ten raw reads.

Germline V gives CDR1 LGHDT, CDR2 YNNKEL (reference sequence). This CDR3 has 13 residues. Trimming removed 2 bases from V and 4 bases from J; junction bases left unmatched: 1. On each TCR cDNA molecule, a unique molecular identifier was present. MiXCR was run by TCRdb on the 5' RACE reads, yielding one entry per CDR3 protein. This table holds 50,000 to 55,000 distinct CDR3 sequences, around 6.7% found once. This clonotype was found many times. Regarding time point: sample taken at primary tumor resection. No cell sorting; template was whole RNA from tumor, lung tissue or PBMC. The receptor comes from a female donor with early-stage non-small cell lung cancer. The source was PBMCs, collected at surgery. This rearrangement joins TRBV3-1 to TRBJ1-1, with 7 bases aligning to TRBD1. The CDR3 coding sequence is TGTGCCAGCAGCCAATACAGGGGCACTGAAGCTTTCTTT. As protein: CASSQYRGTEAFF.